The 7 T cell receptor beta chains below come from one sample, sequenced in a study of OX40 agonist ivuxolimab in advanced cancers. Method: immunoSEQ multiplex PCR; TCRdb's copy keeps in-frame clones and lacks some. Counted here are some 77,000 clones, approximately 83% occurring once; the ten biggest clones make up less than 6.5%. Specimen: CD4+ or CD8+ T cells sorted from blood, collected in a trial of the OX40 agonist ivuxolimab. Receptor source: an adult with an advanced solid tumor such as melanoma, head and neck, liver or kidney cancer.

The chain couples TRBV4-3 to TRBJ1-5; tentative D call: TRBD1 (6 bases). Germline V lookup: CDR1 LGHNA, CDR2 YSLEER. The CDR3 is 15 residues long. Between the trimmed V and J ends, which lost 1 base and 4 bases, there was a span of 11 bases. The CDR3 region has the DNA TGCGCCAGCAGCCAAGGCGTAGGGGGGAATCAGCCCCAGCATTTT. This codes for CASSQGVGGNQPQHF.

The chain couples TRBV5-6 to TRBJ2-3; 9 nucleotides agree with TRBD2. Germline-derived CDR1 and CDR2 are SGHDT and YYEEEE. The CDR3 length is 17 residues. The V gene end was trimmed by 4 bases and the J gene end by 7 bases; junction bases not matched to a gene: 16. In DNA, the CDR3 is TGTGCCAGCAGCCGTAGCGGGAGAGCTCCTCTTCTTCATACGCAGTATTTT. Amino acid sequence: CASSRSGRAPLLHTQYF. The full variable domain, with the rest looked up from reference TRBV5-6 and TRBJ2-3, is DAGVTQSPTHLIKTRGQQVTLRCSPKSGHDTVSWYQQALGQGPQFIFQYYEEEERQRGNFPDRFSGHQFPNYSSELNVNALLLGDSALYLCASSRSGRAPLLHTQYFGPGTRLTVL.

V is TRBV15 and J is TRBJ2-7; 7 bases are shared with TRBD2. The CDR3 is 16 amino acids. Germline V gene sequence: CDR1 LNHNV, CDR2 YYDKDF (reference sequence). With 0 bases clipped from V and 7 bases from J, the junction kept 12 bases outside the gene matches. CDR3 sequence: CATSRDRETSPREQYF. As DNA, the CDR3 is TGTGCCACCAGCAGAGATCGGGAGACTAGCCCGCGGGAGCAGTACTTC.

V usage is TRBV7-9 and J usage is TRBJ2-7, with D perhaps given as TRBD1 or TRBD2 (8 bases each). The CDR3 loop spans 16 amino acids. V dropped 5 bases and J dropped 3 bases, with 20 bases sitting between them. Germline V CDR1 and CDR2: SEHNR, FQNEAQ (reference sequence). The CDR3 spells CASSAGGQGLYYEQYF. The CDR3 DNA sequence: TGTGCCAGCAGCGCGGGAGGACAGGGCTTGTACTACGAGCAGTACTTC.

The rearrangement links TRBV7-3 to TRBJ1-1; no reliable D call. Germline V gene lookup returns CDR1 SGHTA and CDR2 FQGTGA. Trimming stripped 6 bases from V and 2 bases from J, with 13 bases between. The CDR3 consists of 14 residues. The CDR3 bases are TGTGCCAGCAGGTTGACGAACAGTAACACTGAAGCTTTCTTT. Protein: CASRLTNSNTEAFF.

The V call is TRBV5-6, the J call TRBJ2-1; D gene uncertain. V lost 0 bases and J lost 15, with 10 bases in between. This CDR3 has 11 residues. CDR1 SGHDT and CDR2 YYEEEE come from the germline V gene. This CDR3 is CASSLGSTPFF. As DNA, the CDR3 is TGTGCCAGCAGCTTGGGTTCTACCCCGTTCTTC.

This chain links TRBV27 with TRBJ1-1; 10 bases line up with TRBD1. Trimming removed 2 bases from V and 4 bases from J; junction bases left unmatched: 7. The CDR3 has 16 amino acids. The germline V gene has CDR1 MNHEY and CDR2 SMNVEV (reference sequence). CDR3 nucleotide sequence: TGTGCCAGCAGTTTAGCCGGGACAGGGGATATCACTGAAGCTTTCTTT. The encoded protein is CASSLAGTGDITEAFF.